Listed below are T cell receptor beta chains from one sample, sequenced in a study of blood T cell repertoires in COVID-19. Clones were sequenced by immunoSEQ multiplex PCR, and TCRdb holds only the in-frame ones, with some missing. The table has more than 75,000 clones, roughly 90% seen once. The specimen was peripheral blood. The receptors derive from a man of 80 years or more with active or convalescent COVID-19. Both conserved end residues are part of each CDR3. Clone size is stated in some rows and not others, as once, few, many or a class when expanded.

v_call,clone_size,cdr3_aa
TRBV7-2,-,CASSVKGARYNEQFF
TRBV5-1,-,CASSLDVGEYNEQFF
TRBV6-5,-,CASNPDTEAFF
TRBV4-1,once,CASNPGGLGNSPLHF
TRBV5-5,-,CASSPSGTEETQYF
TRBV11-1,-,CASSLVAGANVLTF
TRBV5-4,-,CASSLGAAQGAHEQYF
TRBV6-5,-,CASSNDRGGWPQHF
TRBV4-3,-,CASSQDRLLGYTF
TRBV27,-,CASSLSGSSFEQYF
TRBV18,-,CASSPPGLAGLTDTQYF
TRBV11-2,-,CASSLLTGANTGELFF
TRBV28,-,CASKAQAGAAEAFF
TRBV5-1,-,CASSLDSTDEKLFF
TRBV9,-,CASSVGDRVPSYEQYF
TRBV9,-,CASSVGEGNYGYTF
TRBV7-9,-,CASSFGQTRNYGYTF
TRBV9,-,CASSLANGGGYTF
TRBV3-1/TRBV3-2,few,CASSQAVTTGSPLHF
TRBV5-1,-,CASSLDGGSTEAFF
TRBV11-2,-,CASSLDSDTEAFF
TRBV15,-,CATSRDPGQGSKNIQYF
TRBV10-1,-,CASSATGISYEQYF
TRBV5-1,-,CASSLSGQNTEAFF
TRBV7-2,-,CASSLGITSYTQYF
TRBV4-2,-,CASSQGSTENYGYTF
TRBV25-1,-,CASSEGTGDYQPQHF
TRBV12-2,-,CASRLAFAGEPTDTQYF
TRBV4-1,-,CASSHPAGGNYGYTF
TRBV28,-,CASSLRASGVRHTQYF
TRBV5-5,-,CASRGLLQETQYF
TRBV5-6,few,CASSWTGGLGTEAFF
TRBV6-2/TRBV6-3,-,CASSDRVYGYTF
TRBV6-5,-,CASSIYEQFF
TRBV6-1,few,CASSEAPRETGFDYGYTF
TRBV7-8,-,CASSLAWVPGQGPTSRDEQFF
TRBV5-8,once,CASSLGTGEYTEAFF
TRBV5-4,-,CASSTDPGQNNNEQFF
TRBV28,-,CASSFGGAYNSPLHF
TRBV12-3/TRBV12-4,many,CASNLQGGSEQYF
TRBV6-6,once,CASSNLAGVLETQYF
TRBV2,-,CASASAKETQYF
TRBV4-1,-,CACLGRGVGNQPQHF
TRBV11-1,-,CASSVTITGLSEQYF
TRBV3-1/TRBV3-2,-,CASSQRTDYEQYF
TRBV5-1,-,CASSPGDFNYNEQFF
TRBV7-2,-,CASSSTNTGELFF
TRBV19,-,CASSIGGKGQPQHF
TRBV5-1,-,CASSFWQGNQETQYF